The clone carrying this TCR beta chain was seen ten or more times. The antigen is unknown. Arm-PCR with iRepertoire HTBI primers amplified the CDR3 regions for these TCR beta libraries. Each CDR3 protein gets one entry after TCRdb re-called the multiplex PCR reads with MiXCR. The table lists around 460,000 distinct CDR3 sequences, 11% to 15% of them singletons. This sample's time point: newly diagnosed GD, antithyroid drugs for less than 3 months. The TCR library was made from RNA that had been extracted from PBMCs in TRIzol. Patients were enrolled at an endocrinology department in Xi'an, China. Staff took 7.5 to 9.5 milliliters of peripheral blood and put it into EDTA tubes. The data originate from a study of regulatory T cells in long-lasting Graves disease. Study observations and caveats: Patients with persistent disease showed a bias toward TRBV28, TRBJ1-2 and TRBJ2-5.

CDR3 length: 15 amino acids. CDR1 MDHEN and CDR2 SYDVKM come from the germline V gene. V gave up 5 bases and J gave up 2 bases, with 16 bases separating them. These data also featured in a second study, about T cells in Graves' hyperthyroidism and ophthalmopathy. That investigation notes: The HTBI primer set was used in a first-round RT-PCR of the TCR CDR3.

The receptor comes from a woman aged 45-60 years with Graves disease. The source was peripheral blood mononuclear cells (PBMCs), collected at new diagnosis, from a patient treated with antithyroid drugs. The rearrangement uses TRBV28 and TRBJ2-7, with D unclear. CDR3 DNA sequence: TGTGCCAGCAGTGGAACGTGGAGTGTGGCCTACGAGCAGTACTTC. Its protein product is CASSGTWSVAYEQYF. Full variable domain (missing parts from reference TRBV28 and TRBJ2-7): DVKVTQSSRYLVKRTGEKVFLECVQDMDHENMFWYRQDPGLGLRLIYFSYDVKMKEKGDIPEGYSVSREKKERFSLILESASTNQTSMYLCASSGTWSVAYEQYFGPGTRLTVT.